This T cell receptor (beta chain) originates from a study of T cells in Graves' hyperthyroidism and ophthalmopathy. Whole-study results and caveats: Ophthalmopathy and stable hyperthyroidism were separated by a 13 V-J model.

The germline gives CDR1 KGHSH, CDR2 LQKENI. There are 14 residues in the CDR3. V dropped 4 bases and J dropped 5; count of bases not matched to a gene: 5. Regions amplified from RNA transcripts were the TCR beta CDR3 regions. First-round RT-PCR of the TCR CDR3 relied on the HTBI primer set. TCRdb called the multiplex PCR reads again in MiXCR, with one record for every CDR3 protein. This table has approximately 720,000 distinct CDR3 sequences, 18% appearing once. Patients aged 18 to 65 had newly diagnosed hyperthyroidism that had lasted under 2 months. This clonotype was counted at least ten times. Its antigen remains unidentified.

The chain is built from TRBV18 and TRBJ2-1; 7 nucleotides match TRBD1. The TCR comes from a woman in her 50s with Graves' hyperthyroidism that later progressed to Graves' ophthalmopathy. Sequencing was performed on blood. CDR3 in DNA: TGTGCCAGCTCACTAGAGGGGACAGACAATGAGCAGTTCTTC. Protein product: CASSLEGTDNEQFF. Full variable domain (outside the CDR3, taken from reference TRBV18 and TRBJ2-1): NAGVMQNPRHLVRRRGQEARLRCSPMKGHSHVYWYRQLPEEGLKFMVYLQKENIIDESGMPKERFSAEFPKEGPSILRIQQVVRGDSAAYFCASSLEGTDNEQFFGPGTRLTVL.